This entry lists 2 T cell receptor beta chains sequenced from one sample in a study of blood T cell repertoires in COVID-19. Sequencing was performed with immunoSEQ multiplex PCR; in TCRdb, only in-frame clones are kept and a portion is missing. The sample consists of roughly 140,000 clones, approximately 90% of them appearing once. Sequencing was done on a sample of peripheral blood. The receptors were sampled from a human donor in a cohort sampled during active COVID-19.

This sequence joins TRBV10-3 and TRBJ1-1; TRBD1 aligns across 7 bases. Looked up from germline, CDR1 is ENHRY and CDR2 is SYGVKD. Trimming at V came to 6 bases and at J to 1 base, leaving 11 bases not matched to a gene. The CDR3 consists of 16 residues. CDR3 nucleotides: TGTGCCATCAGCCACATCCAGACAGGGAGGAACACTGAAGCTTTCTTT. It codes for CAISHIQTGRNTEAFF.

The chain has TRBV2 and TRBJ2-2; D gene uncertain. The CDR3 contains 14 residues. From germline, CDR1 is SNHLY and CDR2 FYNNEI. V was pared by 2 bases and J by 1 base, with 5 bases between. The CDR3 DNA follows: TGTGCCAGCAGTGAACTAAGGAACACCGGGGAGCTGTTTTTT. It specifies CASSELRNTGELFF.